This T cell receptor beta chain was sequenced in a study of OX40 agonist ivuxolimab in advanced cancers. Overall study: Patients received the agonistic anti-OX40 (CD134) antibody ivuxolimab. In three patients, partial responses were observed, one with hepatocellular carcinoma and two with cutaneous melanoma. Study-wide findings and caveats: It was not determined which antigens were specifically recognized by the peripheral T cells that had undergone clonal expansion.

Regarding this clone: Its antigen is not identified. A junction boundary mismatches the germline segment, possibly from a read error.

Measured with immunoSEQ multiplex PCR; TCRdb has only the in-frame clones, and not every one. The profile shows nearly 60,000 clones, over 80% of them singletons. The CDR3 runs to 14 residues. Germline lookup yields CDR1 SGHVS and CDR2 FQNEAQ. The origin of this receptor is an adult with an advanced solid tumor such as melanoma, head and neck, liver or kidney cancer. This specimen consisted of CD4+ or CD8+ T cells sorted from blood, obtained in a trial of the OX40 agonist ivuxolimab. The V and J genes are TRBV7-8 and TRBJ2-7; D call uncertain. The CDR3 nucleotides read TGTGCCAGCAGCTTAAGCTCTTCTATCTACGAGCGGTACTTC. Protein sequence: CASSLSSSIYERYF.